The next 20 T cell receptor beta chains were all read from a single sample in a study of blood T cell repertoires in COVID-19. Assay: immunoSEQ multiplex PCR; the TCRdb copy retains only in-frame clones and omits some. Of roughly 60,000 clones in the sample, about 80% were seen once. Sequenced input: peripheral blood. The origin of the receptors is a man aged 55 to 70 with acute or convalescent COVID-19.

The chain uses TRBV11-2 and TRBJ2-6; D is ambiguous. The CDR3 extends over 15 amino acids. V was shortened by 4 bases and J by 0 bases, with 7 bases between the two germline ends. Germline V lookup: CDR1 SGHAT, CDR2 FQNNGV. The DNA of the CDR3 is TGTGCCAGCAGCTCTTCTTTCTCTGGGGCCAACGTCCTGACTTTC. Residues: CASSSSFSGANVLTF.

The CDR3 is CASTPRGPGGNTIYF. In DNA form, the CDR3 reads TGTGCCAGCACCCCTCGTGGCCCAGGAGGAAACACCATATATTTT. The rearrangement uses TRBV5-5 and TRBJ1-3; D ambiguous. Between the trimmed V and J ends, which lost 6 bases and 4 bases, there was a span of 17 bases. Germline V gives CDR1 SGHKS, CDR2 YYEKEE (reference sequence). The CDR3 is 15 residues long.

The V call is TRBV12-3 or TRBV12-4, the J call TRBJ1-1; possibly TRBD1 for D (6 bases). The V end was cut by 3 bases, the J end by 11 bases, with 10 bases between. The CDR3 has 11 amino acids. The CDR3: CASSFWDTAFF. The CDR3, as DNA: TGTGCCAGCAGTTTCTGGGACACGGCTTTCTTT.

V and J are TRBV29-1 and TRBJ2-5; 9 bases are shared with TRBD1. CDR1 and CDR2 from the germline V gene are SQVTM and ANQGSEA. V was pared by 4 bases and J by 5 bases, with 5 bases of the junction left unmatched. The CDR3 extends over 13 amino acids. Here the CDR3 reads CSVGRTGEETQYF. The CDR3 region has the DNA TGCAGCGTTGGCCGGACAGGGGAGGAGACCCAGTACTTC.

The CDR3 DNA is TGTGCCACCAGTGATTCCGGGACAGGGGAGGACGAGCAGTACTTC. It yields the protein CATSDSGTGEDEQYF. This rearrangement joins TRBV24-1 to TRBJ2-7, with TRBD1 matching 10 bases. Per the germline V gene, CDR1 is KGHDR and CDR2 is SFDVKD. The CDR3 runs 15 residues. V lost 2 bases and J lost 5; bases outside the gene matches: 5.

CDR3 region: CASSPSPQRQPNYGYTF. The CDR3 DNA reads TGTGCCAGCTCACCATCCCCCCAGAGGCAGCCCAACTATGGCTACACCTTC. V gene TRBV18 combines with J gene TRBJ1-2; no definite D call. Looked up from germline, CDR1 is KGHSH and CDR2 is LQKENI. This CDR3 contains 17 residues. Trimming stripped 2 bases from V and 2 bases from J, with 18 bases between.

The CDR3 nucleotides are TGCAGCGTTGTCAGGCTTGACAGGGGGCATTCTAATGAAAAACTGTTTTTT. Its protein product is CSVVRLDRGHSNEKLFF. The chain recombines TRBV29-1 with TRBJ1-4, with 10 bases matching TRBD1. CDR3 length: 17 residues. Germline CDR1 and CDR2: SQVTM and ANQGSEA. J was trimmed by 3 bases and V by 4 bases; bases with no gene match: 11.

CDR3 coding DNA: TGTGCCAGTTCGGGACTAGTAAACACCGGGGAGCTGTTTTTT. Protein: CASSGLVNTGELFF. The gene calls are TRBV6-5 and TRBJ2-2; 8 bases match TRBD2. V lost 9 bases and J lost 2; bases outside the gene matches: 5. CDR3 length equals 14 residues. The germline V gene encodes CDR1 MNHEY and CDR2 SVGAGI.

In its sample, this clone was seen a few times. The CDR3 region is CASSLLTSGGSYNEQFF. For the CDR3, the DNA is TGCGCCAGCAGCTTACTCACTAGCGGGGGGTCTTACAATGAGCAGTTCTTC. This chain links TRBV5-1 with TRBJ2-1; TRBD2 matches at 12 bases. Looked up from germline, CDR1 is SGHRS and CDR2 is YFSETQ. The CDR3 contains 17 residues. Trimming removed 2 bases from V and 4 bases from J; junction bases left unmatched: 7.

The chain is built from TRBV7-9 and TRBJ1-4; 7 nucleotides match TRBD1. The CDR3 is 17 residues long. The germline V gene encodes CDR1 SEHNR and CDR2 FQNEAQ (reference sequence). V shed 5 bases and J 7 bases; nucleotides not matched to a gene: 16. The CDR3 here is CASSPIPRQGRGEKLFF. CDR3 DNA sequence: TGTGCCAGCAGCCCCATCCCGCGACAGGGAAGAGGTGAAAAACTGTTTTTT.

The chain employs TRBV24-1 and TRBJ1-5; D gene ambiguous. There are 15 residues in the CDR3. Trimming removed 3 bases from V and 2 bases from J, with 10 bases in between. Germline V gene sequence: CDR1 KGHDR, CDR2 SFDVKD. The CDR3 DNA reads TGTGCCACCAGTGATCGGGGATCGGGCAATCAGCCCCAGCATTTT. This encodes CATSDRGSGNQPQHF.

This clone was detected once. The CDR3 nucleotides read TGTGCCAGCAGTTCATGGGCGGGGGGCCTCACAGATACGCAGTATTTT. This translates into CASSSWAGGLTDTQYF. The chain recombines TRBV28 with TRBJ2-3, with 8 nucleotides matching TRBD2. Trimming took 4 bases from V and 2 from J; bases not matched to a gene: 8. CDR3 length: 16 residues. Germline CDR1 reads MDHEN; CDR2 reads SYDVKM.

The gene calls are TRBV10-3 and TRBJ1-1, with TRBD1 matching 9 bases. With V trimmed by 7 bases and J by 6 bases, 9 bases remained unmatched. Looked up from germline, CDR1 is ENHRY and CDR2 is SYGVKD. This CDR3 contains 14 residues. DNA of the CDR3: TGTGCCATCAAGGAGACAGGGGGAAGGGCTGAAGCTTTCTTT. Protein: CAIKETGGRAEAFF.

This rearrangement joins TRBV19 to TRBJ1-2; D uncertain. Trimming left V 4 bases short and J 3 bases short, with 9 bases between. The CDR3 runs to 13 residues. CDR1 is LNHDA and CDR2 is SQIVND in the germline V gene (reference sequence). CDR3 sequence reads: CASSNNADYGYTF. In nucleotides, the CDR3 is TGTGCCAGTAGTAACAATGCTGACTATGGCTACACCTTC.

This chain links TRBV24-1 with TRBJ1-2, with a tentative D call TRBD1 (5 bases). V shed 5 bases and J shed 7 bases, with 10 bases lying between them. The CDR3 length is 12 residues. Germline CDR1 KGHDR, CDR2 SFDVKD. CDR3: CATSAEGFGYTF. The CDR3 coding sequence is TGTGCCACCAGTGCGGAGGGGTTTGGCTACACCTTC.

The CDR3 region is CASSSQGVKGSSPLHF. Written as DNA, the CDR3 is TGTGCCAGTAGTAGCCAGGGGGTGAAAGGGAGTTCACCCCTCCACTTT. The chain combines TRBV19 with TRBJ1-6; 7 bases map to TRBD1. The germline V gene encodes CDR1 LNHDA and CDR2 SQIVND (reference sequence). This CDR3 is 16 amino acids long. The ends lost 4 bases at V and 9 bases at J; junction bases unmatched: 12.

This clone was detected only once. The chain combines TRBV6-1 with TRBJ2-1; TRBD2 agrees at 13 bases. The length of the CDR3 is 17 residues. The germline V gene has CDR1 MNHNS and CDR2 SASEGT. J lost 9 bases, V lost 4 bases, and 12 bases had no gene match. The CDR3 DNA follows: TGTGCCAGCAGTGGAAAGGCGGGACTAGCGGGGAGGGGTGAGCAGTTCTTC. The encoded protein is CASSGKAGLAGRGEQFF.

The chain carries TRBV6-1 and TRBJ1-6; 11 bases are shared with TRBD1. This CDR3 is built from 16 residues. The germline V gene has CDR1 MNHNS and CDR2 SASEGT. V shed 3 bases and J 9 bases; nucleotides not matched to a gene: 7. The CDR3 nucleotides are TGTGCCAGCAGTGAGGCCCTCGGGACAGGGGGTTCACCCCTCCACTTT. Residues: CASSEALGTGGSPLHF.

The rearrangement links TRBV7-9 to TRBJ2-1; 11 bases align to TRBD2. The V gene's germline CDR1 is SEHNR and CDR2 FQNEAQ (reference sequence). The length of the CDR3 is 16 residues. With 6 bases clipped from V and 8 bases from J, the junction kept 12 bases outside the gene matches. This CDR3 is CASSPTSGVRLHEQFF. CDR3 nucleotides: TGTGCCAGCAGTCCGACTAGCGGGGTCCGTCTCCATGAGCAGTTCTTC.

V and J are TRBV18 and TRBJ1-1, with TRBD1 as a possible D gene (5 bases). This CDR3 comprises 15 residues. With 4 bases removed from V and 0 bases from J, the gap between germline ends came to 12 bases. The V gene's germline CDR1 is KGHSH and CDR2 LQKENI. CDR3 sequence reads: CASSLMDNLNTEAFF. The CDR3 DNA follows: TGTGCCAGCTCACTGATGGACAATTTGAACACTGAAGCTTTCTTT.